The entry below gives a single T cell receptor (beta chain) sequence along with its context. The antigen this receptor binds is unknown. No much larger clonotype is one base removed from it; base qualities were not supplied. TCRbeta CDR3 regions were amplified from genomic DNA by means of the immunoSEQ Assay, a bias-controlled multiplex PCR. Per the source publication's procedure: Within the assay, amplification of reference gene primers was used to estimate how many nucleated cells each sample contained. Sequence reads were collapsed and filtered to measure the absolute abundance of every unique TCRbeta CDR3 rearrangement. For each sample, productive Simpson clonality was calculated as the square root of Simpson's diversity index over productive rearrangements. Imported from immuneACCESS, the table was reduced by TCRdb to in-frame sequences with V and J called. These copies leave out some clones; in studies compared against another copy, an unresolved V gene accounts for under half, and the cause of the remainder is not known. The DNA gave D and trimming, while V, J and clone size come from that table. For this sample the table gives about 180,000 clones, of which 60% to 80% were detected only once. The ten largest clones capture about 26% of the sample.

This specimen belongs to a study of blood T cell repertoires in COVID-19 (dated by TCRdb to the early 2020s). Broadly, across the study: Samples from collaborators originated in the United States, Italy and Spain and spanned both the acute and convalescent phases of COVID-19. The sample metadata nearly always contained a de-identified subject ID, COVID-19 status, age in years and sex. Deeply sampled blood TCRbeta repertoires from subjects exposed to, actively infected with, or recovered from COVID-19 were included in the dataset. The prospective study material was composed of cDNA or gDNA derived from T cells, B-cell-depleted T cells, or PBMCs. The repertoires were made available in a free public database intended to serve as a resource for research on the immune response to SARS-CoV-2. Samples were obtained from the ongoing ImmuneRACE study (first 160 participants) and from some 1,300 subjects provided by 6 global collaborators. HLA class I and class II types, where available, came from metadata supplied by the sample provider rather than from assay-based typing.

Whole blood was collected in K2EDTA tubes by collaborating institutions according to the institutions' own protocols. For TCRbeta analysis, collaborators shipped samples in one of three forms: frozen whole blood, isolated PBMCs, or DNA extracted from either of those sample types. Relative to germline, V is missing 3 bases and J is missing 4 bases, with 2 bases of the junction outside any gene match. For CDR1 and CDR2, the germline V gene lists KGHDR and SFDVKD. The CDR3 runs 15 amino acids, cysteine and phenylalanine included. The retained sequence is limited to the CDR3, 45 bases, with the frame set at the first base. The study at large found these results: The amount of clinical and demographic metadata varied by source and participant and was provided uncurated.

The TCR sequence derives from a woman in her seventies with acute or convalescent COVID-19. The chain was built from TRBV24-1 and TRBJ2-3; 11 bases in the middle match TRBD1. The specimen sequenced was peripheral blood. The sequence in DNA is TGTGCCACCAGTGATAGGGACAGGGGGGCAGATACGCAGTATTTT. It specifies CATSDRDRGADTQYF.